Below, 23 T cell receptor beta chains from the same sample are listed, as sequenced in a study of blood T cell repertoires in COVID-19. Method: immunoSEQ multiplex PCR; TCRdb's copy keeps in-frame clones and lacks some. The sample carries under 400,000 clones, around nine tenths recorded once. What was sequenced was PBMCs or T cells enriched from blood (not recorded which). These receptors were taken from a woman in her thirties who had been exposed to COVID-19.

V and J are TRBV3-1 (or the pseudogene TRBV3-2) and TRBJ2-5, with 16 bases identical to TRBD2. The trim removed 0 bases at V and 0 bases at J, leaving 4 bases unmatched. The CDR3 runs 19 residues. Germline CDR1 is LGHDT and CDR2 is YNNKEL (reference sequence). CDR3: CASSQEGTSGRGNQETQYF. CDR3 in DNA: TGTGCCAGCAGCCAAGAGGGGACTAGCGGGAGGGGTAACCAAGAGACCCAGTACTTC.

This chain connects TRBV18 to TRBJ2-7; 8 nucleotides align to TRBD1. Germline lookup yields CDR1 KGHSH and CDR2 LQKENI. Losses at the gene ends were 5 bases for V and 4 bases for J; bases not matched to a gene: 10. The CDR3 extends over 15 amino acids. CDR3 nucleotides: TGTGCCAGCTCAACCATAGGACAGGGATTGTACGAGCAGTACTTC. Its protein product is CASSTIGQGLYEQYF.

The J gene is TRBJ2-7, the V gene TRBV12-3 or TRBV12-4; D unresolved. The CDR3 length is 12 residues. V lost 6 bases and J lost 2, with 8 bases in between. The CDR3 is CASRSEAYEQYF. The DNA of the CDR3 is TGTGCCAGCAGGAGTGAAGCCTACGAGCAGTACTTC.

The chain carries TRBV27 and TRBJ2-3; 12 bases map to TRBD2. CDR3 length equals 16 residues. The trim removed 5 bases at V and 5 bases at J, leaving 8 bases unmatched. Germline values: CDR1 MNHEY, CDR2 SMNVEV (reference sequence). CDR3 bases: TGTGCCAGCAGTCTACGACTAGCGGGAGTAGGAGATACGCAGTATTTT. This gives the protein CASSLRLAGVGDTQYF.

This clone was recorded only once. The chain is built from TRBV6-5 and TRBJ1-2; no reliable D call. The germline V and J ends were trimmed by 3 bases and 2 bases, with 7 bases remaining between them. There are 13 residues in the CDR3. The germline V gene has CDR1 MNHEY and CDR2 SVGAGI. The CDR3 sequence: CASSYARNYGYTF. In DNA form, the CDR3 reads TGTGCCAGCAGTTATGCGAGGAACTATGGCTACACCTTC.

DNA of the CDR3: TGTGCCAGCAGGATGGAGGTTAGCAATCAGCCCCAGCATTTT. Amino acids: CASRMEVSNQPQHF. The chain has TRBV2 and TRBJ1-5, with D unclear. Per germline, CDR1 SNHLY and CDR2 FYNNEI. CDR3 size: 14 residues. Trimming removed 6 bases from V and 0 bases from J, with 9 bases in between.

V usage is TRBV5-1 and J usage is TRBJ1-1, with D maybe TRBD1 (6 bases). The CDR3 covers 15 residues. The V end lost 5 bases, the J end lost 5 bases, and 19 bases lay between the germline ends. CDR1 is SGHRS, CDR2 YFSETQ, per germline. The CDR3 DNA reads as TGCGCCAGCAGTTTCAGGGAAGGGGGTAAGACTGAAGCTTTCTTT. Translation gives CASSFREGGKTEAFF. Variable domain in full (rest from reference TRBV5-1 and TRBJ1-1): KAGVTQTPRYLIKTRGQQVTLSCSPISGHRSVSWYQQTPGQGLQFLFEYFSETQRNKGNFPGRFSGRQFSNSRSEMNVSTLELGDSALYLCASSFREGGKTEAFFGQGTRLTVV.

V gene TRBV6-6 combines with J gene TRBJ2-2, with D possibly being TRBD2 (9 bases). V shed 5 bases and J shed 1 base, with 23 bases lying between them. Germline V CDR1 and CDR2: MNHNY, SVGAGI (reference sequence). CDR3 length: 19 amino acids. For the CDR3, the DNA is TGTGCCAGCAGTCTCACCACAGGGGGACTAGCAGGGAACACCGGGGAGCTGTTTTTT. Encoded protein: CASSLTTGGLAGNTGELFF.

The rearrangement joins TRBV28 to TRBJ1-6; 11 nucleotides agree with TRBD1. V lost 5 bases, J lost 12 bases, and 12 bases stayed unmatched. Germline CDR1 is MDHEN and CDR2 is SYDVKM. The CDR3 totals 16 residues. The CDR3 DNA reads TGTGCCAGCAGTAACCCCGGGACAGGGGGTTCCAGACCCCTCCACTTT. Translating gives CASSNPGTGGSRPLHF.

The chain has TRBV7-2 and TRBJ1-2; D is ambiguous. The germline CDR1 and CDR2 sequences are SGHTA and FQGNSA. This CDR3 has 13 residues. V was clipped by 0 bases and J by 4 bases, with 6 bases between them. CDR3 residues: CASSLALSYGYTF. CDR3 nucleotides: TGTGCCAGCAGCTTAGCCCTGTCCTATGGCTACACCTTC.

The CDR3 region has the DNA TGTGCCAGCAGATATCTGGGGGGGAAAGAGACCCAGTACTTC. This gives the protein CASRYLGGKETQYF. The V and J genes are TRBV5-8 and TRBJ2-5; 7 bases are shared with TRBD2. The CDR3 extends over 14 amino acids. Trimming cost V 5 bases and J 3 bases; bases outside gene matches: 7. Germline V gives CDR1 SGHTS, CDR2 YDEGEE.

This sequence joins TRBV5-5 and TRBJ2-6; D remains unclear. Germline-derived CDR1 and CDR2 are SGHKS and YYEKEE (reference sequence). Trimming pared 7 bases from V and 0 bases from J, leaving 8 bases between. The CDR3 runs 14 residues. The CDR3 is CASSGGSGANVLTF. The CDR3 DNA follows: TGTGCCAGCTCCGGCGGCTCTGGGGCCAACGTCCTGACTTTC.

This clone was seen repeatedly, ten times or more. V is TRBV7-3 and J is TRBJ2-1; 8 bases align to TRBD2. Germline V gene lookup returns CDR1 SGHTA and CDR2 FQGTGA. V shed 0 bases and J 8 bases; nucleotides not matched to a gene: 0. This CDR3 spans 13 amino acids. The CDR3 protein is CASSLTSGDEQFF. CDR3 nucleotide sequence: TGTGCCAGCAGCTTAACTAGCGGGGATGAGCAGTTCTTC.

The J gene is TRBJ2-2, the V gene TRBV14; TRBD2 aligns across 13 bases. The germline V gene has CDR1 SGHDN and CDR2 FVKESK. V trimming: 4 bases; J trimming: 6 bases; junction bases outside the gene matches: 5. This CDR3 spans 16 amino acids. The CDR3 bases are TGTGCCAGCAGCCCACGGACTAGCGGGAGACCCGGGGAGCTGTTTTTT. This translates into CASSPRTSGRPGELFF.

The chain is built from TRBV7-8 and TRBJ2-4, with 9 positions matching TRBD1. This CDR3 has 19 residues. V was clipped by 4 bases and J by 3 bases; unmatched bases: 16. Germline V CDR1 and CDR2: SGHVS, FQNEAQ. CDR3 region: CASSSVTGGNLPGKNIQYF. CDR3 sequence (DNA): TGTGCCAGCAGCTCCGTGACAGGGGGAAACCTCCCGGGCAAAAACATTCAGTACTTC.

V is TRBV4-1 and J is TRBJ1-5; 8 nucleotides match TRBD1. Germline values: CDR1 MGHRA, CDR2 YSYEKL. This CDR3 spans 13 amino acids. With 1 base clipped from V and 15 bases from J, the junction kept 8 bases outside the gene matches. The CDR3 loop is CASSQALTGGLHF. The CDR3 DNA follows: TGCGCCAGCAGCCAAGCCCTTACAGGGGGGTTGCATTTT.

V gene TRBV11-2 combines with J gene TRBJ1-1; D is possibly TRBD1 (5 bases). Trimming removed 5 bases at V and 5 bases at J, with 12 bases between. Germline V gene sequence: CDR1 SGHAT, CDR2 FQNNGV. The CDR3 extends over 13 amino acids. The CDR3 protein is CASSVGEETEAFF. The CDR3 DNA reads as TGTGCCAGCAGCGTGGGGGAGGAGACTGAAGCTTTCTTT.

The chain employs TRBV2 and TRBJ1-2; 8 positions match TRBD1. Trimming removed 5 bases from V and 2 bases from J; junction bases left unmatched: 4. This CDR3 is built from 14 residues. The germline gives CDR1 SNHLY, CDR2 FYNNEI. The DNA of the CDR3 is TGTGCCAGCAGTCTACAGGGGGAAAACTATGGCTACACCTTC. It yields the protein CASSLQGENYGYTF.

This chain uses TRBV27 with TRBJ2-7; TRBD2 is a possible D gene (6 bases). Germline V gives CDR1 MNHEY, CDR2 SMNVEV (reference sequence). CDR3 size: 14 residues. V lost 3 bases and J 2 bases, leaving 11 bases between the germline ends. The CDR3 region is CASSFGGVAYEQYF. CDR3 coding DNA: TGTGCCAGCAGTTTTGGAGGGGTCGCCTACGAGCAGTACTTC.

The chain recombines TRBV6-6 with TRBJ2-7, with 7 bases lining up with TRBD2. The length of the CDR3 is 16 residues. Looked up from germline, CDR1 is MNHNY and CDR2 is SVGAGI (reference sequence). The trim removed 2 bases at V and 3 bases at J, leaving 10 bases unmatched. As DNA, the CDR3 is TGTGCCAGCAGTTACCCGACGGGAGGACGCCTCTACGAGCAGTACTTC. Its protein product is CASSYPTGGRLYEQYF.

J is TRBJ2-7 and V is TRBV11-2; TRBD1 is a possible D gene (6 bases). Deletions cut 5 bases from V and 4 bases from J, with 15 bases between. The CDR3 is 14 residues long. CDR1 SGHAT and CDR2 FQNNGV come from the germline V gene. The CDR3 DNA follows: TGTGCCAGCAGCCAGTCCGGGACAAATTACGAGCAGTACTTC. This translates into CASSQSGTNYEQYF.

The chain uses TRBV7-9 and TRBJ1-5; D is undetermined. V lost 4 bases, J lost 1 base, and 14 bases lay in between. From germline, CDR1 is SEHNR and CDR2 FQNEAQ (reference sequence). This CDR3 is built from 16 residues. The chain's CDR3 is CASSSPGEASNQPQHF. CDR3 sequence (DNA): TGTGCCAGCAGCTCTCCCGGTGAGGCAAGCAATCAGCCCCAGCATTTT.

This clone was picked up a small number of times. The V call is TRBV28, the J call TRBJ2-1; 9 bases fit TRBD2. This CDR3 region has 19 residues. V shed 5 bases and J 2 bases; nucleotides not matched to a gene: 16. Germline CDR1 is MDHEN and CDR2 is SYDVKM. CDR3 DNA sequence: TGTGCCAGCAGTCTCCCCGGGGGAAGTAGCGGGAGTCCCTACAATGAGCAGTTCTTC. Its translation is CASSLPGGSSGSPYNEQFF.